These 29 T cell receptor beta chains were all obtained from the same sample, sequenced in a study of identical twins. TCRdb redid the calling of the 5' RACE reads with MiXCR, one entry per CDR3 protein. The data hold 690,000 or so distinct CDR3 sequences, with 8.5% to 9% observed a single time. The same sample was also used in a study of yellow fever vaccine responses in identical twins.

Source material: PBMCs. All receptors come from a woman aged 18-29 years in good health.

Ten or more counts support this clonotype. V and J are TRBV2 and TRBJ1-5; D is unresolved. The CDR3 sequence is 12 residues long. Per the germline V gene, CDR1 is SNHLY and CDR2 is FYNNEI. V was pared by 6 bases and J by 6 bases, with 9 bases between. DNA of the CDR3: TGTGCCAGCAGCGGACGAGGTCAGCCCCAGCATTTT. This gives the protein CASSGRGQPQHF.

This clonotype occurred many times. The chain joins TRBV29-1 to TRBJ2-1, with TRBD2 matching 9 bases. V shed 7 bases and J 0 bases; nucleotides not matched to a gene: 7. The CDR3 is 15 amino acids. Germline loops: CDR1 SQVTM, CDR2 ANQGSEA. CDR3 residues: CSAIPTSGSYNEQFF. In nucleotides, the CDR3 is TGCAGCGCGATTCCGACTAGCGGCTCCTACAATGAGCAGTTCTTC.

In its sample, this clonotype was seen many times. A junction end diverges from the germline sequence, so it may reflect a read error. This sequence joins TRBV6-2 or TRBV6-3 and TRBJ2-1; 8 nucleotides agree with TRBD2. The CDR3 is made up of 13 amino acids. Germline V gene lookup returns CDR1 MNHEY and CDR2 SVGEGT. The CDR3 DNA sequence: TGCGCCAGCAGCCCGGGACTAGACAATGAGCAGTTCTTC. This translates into CASSPGLDNEQFF.

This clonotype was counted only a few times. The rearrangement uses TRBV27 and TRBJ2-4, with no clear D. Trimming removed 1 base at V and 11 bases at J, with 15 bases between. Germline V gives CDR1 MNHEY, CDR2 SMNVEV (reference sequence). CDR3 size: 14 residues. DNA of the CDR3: TGTGCCAGCAGTTTATTGGGTCTACCTAAAGTTCAGTACTTC. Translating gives CASSLLGLPKVQYF.

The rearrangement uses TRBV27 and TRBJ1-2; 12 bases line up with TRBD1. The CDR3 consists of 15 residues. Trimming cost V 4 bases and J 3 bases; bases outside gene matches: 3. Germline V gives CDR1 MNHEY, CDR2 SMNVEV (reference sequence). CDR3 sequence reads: CASSSGTGGDYGYTF. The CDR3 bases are TGTGCCAGCAGTTCCGGGACAGGGGGCGACTATGGCTACACCTTC.

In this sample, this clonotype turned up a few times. The CDR3 DNA reads as TGCGCCAGCAGCTATATTCACCCGACTAGCGGGAGGGCCGATACCTCATACGGGGAGCTGTTTTTT. Amino acid sequence: CASSYIHPTSGRADTSYGELFF. V and J are TRBV5-1 and TRBJ2-2; 14 bases fit TRBD2. The CDR3 runs 22 residues. Germline assignment: CDR1 SGHRS and CDR2 YFSETQ. V shed 3 bases, J shed 7 bases, and the junction held 23 bases outside the gene matches. The full variable domain, rest sourced from reference TRBV5-1 and TRBJ2-2, is KAGVTQTPRYLIKTRGQQVTLSCSPISGHRSVSWYQQTPGQGLQFLFEYFSETQRNKGNFPGRFSGRQFSNSRSEMNVSTLELGDSALYLCASSYIHPTSGRADTSYGELFFGEGSRLTVL.

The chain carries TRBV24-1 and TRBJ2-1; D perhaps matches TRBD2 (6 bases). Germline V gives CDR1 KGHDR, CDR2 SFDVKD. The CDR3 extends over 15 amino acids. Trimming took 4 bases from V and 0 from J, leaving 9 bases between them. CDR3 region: CATSEASVSYNEQFF. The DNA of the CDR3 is TGTGCCACCAGTGAAGCTAGCGTCTCCTACAATGAGCAGTTCTTC.

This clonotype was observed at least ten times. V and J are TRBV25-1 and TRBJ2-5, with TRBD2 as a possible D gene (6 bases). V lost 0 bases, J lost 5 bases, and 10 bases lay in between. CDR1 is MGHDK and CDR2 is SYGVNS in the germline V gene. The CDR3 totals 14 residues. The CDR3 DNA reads TGTGCCAGCAGTGAATATCGGGGGAGTGAGACCCAGTACTTC. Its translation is CASSEYRGSETQYF. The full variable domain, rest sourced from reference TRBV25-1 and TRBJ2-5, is EADIYQTPRYLVIGTGKKITLECSQTMGHDKMYWYQQDPGMELHLIHYSYGVNSTEKGDLSSESTVSRIRTEHFPLTLESARPSHTSQYLCASSEYRGSETQYFGPGTRLLVL.

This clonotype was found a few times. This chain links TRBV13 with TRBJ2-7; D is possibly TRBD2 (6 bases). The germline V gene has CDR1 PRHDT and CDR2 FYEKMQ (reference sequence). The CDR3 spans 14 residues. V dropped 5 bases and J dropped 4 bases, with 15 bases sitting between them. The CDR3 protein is CASSRPARGYEQYF. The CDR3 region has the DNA TGTGCCAGCAGCCGACCCGCCCGGGGGTACGAGCAGTACTTC.

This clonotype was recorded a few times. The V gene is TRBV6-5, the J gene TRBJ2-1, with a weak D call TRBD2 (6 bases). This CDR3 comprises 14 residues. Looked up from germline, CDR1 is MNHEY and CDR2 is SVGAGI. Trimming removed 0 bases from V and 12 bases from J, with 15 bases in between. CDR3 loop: CASSYSRTLGGQFF. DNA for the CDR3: TGTGCCAGCAGTTACTCACGGACTCTGGGGGGGCAGTTCTTC.

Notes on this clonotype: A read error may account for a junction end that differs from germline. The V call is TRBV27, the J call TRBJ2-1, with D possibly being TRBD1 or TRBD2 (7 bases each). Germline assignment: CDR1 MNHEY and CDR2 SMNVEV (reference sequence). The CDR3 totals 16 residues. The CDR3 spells CTSRGAGDTAYNEQFF. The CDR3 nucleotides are TGTACCAGCAGGGGGGCGGGAGACACCGCTTACAATGAGCAGTTCTTC.

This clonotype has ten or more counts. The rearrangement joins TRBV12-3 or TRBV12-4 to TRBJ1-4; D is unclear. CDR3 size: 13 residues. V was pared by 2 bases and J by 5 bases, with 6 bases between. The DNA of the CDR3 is TGTGCCAGCAGTTTATGGGCAAATGAAAAACTGTTTTTT. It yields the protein CASSLWANEKLFF.

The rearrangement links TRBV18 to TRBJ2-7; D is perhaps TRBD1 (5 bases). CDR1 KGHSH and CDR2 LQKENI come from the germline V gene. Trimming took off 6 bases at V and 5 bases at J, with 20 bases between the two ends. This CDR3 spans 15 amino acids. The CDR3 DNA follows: TGTGCCAGCTCGTTAACAGGTGGGAATATCGACGAGCAGTACTTC. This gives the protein CASSLTGGNIDEQYF.

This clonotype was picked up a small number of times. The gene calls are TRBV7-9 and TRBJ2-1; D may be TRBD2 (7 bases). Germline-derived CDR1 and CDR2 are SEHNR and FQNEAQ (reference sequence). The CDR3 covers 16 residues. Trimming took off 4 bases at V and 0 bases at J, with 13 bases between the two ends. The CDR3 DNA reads TGTGCCAGCAGCTCGGAGGGGGGGAACTCCTACAATGAGCAGTTCTTC. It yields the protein CASSSEGGNSYNEQFF. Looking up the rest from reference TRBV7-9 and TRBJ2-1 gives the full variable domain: DTGVSQNPRHKITKRGQNVTFRCDPISEHNRLYWYRQTLGQGPEFLTYFQNEAQLEKSRLLSDRFSAERPKGSFSTLEIQRTEQGDSAMYLCASSSEGGNSYNEQFFGPGTRLTVL.

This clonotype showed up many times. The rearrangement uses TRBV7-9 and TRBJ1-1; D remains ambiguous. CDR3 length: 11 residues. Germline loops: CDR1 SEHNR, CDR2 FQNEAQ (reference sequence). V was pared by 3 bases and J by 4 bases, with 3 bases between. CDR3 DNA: TGTGCCAGCAGCTTCGGCACTGAAGCTTTCTTT. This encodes CASSFGTEAFF.

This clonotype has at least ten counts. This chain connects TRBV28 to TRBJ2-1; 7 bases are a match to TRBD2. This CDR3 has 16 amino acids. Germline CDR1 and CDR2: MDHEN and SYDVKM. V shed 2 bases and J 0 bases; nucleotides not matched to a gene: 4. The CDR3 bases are TGTGCCAGCAGTTTAAGGGGCGGGAGCTCCTACAATGAGCAGTTCTTC. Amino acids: CASSLRGGSSYNEQFF.

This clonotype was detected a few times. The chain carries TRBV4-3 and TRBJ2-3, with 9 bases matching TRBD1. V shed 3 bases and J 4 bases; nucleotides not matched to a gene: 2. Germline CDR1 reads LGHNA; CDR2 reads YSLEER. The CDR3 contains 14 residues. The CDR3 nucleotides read TGCGCCAGCAGCCAGAGGACAGGGGCAGATACGCAGTATTTT. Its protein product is CASSQRTGADTQYF.

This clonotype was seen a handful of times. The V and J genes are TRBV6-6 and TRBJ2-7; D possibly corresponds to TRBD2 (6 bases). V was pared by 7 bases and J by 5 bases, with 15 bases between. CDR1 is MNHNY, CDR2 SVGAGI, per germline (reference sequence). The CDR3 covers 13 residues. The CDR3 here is CASTDGGVDEQYF. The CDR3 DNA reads TGTGCCAGCACCGACGGAGGGGTCGACGAGCAGTACTTC.

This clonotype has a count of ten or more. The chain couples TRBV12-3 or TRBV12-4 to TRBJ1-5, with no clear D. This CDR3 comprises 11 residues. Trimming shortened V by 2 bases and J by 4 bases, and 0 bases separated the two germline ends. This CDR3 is CASSLNQPQHF. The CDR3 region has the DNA TGTGCCAGCAGTTTAAATCAGCCCCAGCATTTT.

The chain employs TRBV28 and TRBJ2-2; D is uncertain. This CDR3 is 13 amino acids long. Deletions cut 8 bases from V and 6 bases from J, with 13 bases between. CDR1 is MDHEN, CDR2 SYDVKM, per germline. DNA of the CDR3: TGTGCCAGCGGCCTATCCAGGTCCGGGGAGCTGTTTTTT. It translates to CASGLSRSGELFF. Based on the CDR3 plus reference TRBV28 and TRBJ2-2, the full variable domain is DVKVTQSSRYLVKRTGEKVFLECVQDMDHENMFWYRQDPGLGLRLIYFSYDVKMKEKGDIPEGYSVSREKKERFSLILESASTNQTSMYLCASGLSRSGELFFGEGSRLTVL.

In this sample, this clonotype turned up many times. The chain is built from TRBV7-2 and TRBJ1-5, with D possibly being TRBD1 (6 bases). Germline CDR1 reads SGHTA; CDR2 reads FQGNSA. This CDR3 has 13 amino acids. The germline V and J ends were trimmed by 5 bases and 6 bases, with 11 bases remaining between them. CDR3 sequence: CASSPDRFQPQHF. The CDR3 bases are TGTGCCAGCAGCCCTGACAGGTTTCAGCCCCAGCATTTT.

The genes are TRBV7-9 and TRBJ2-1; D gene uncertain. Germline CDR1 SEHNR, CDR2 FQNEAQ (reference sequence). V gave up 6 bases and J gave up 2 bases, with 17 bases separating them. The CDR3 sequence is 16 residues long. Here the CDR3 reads CASSSGRMVPYNEQFF. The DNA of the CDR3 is TGTGCCAGCAGTTCGGGCCGGATGGTTCCCTACAATGAGCAGTTCTTC.

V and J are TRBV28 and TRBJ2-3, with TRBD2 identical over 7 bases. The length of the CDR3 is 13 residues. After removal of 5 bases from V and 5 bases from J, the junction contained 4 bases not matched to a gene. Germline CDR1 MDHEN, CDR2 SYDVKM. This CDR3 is CASSRAGEDTQYF. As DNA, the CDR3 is TGTGCCAGCAGTCGGGCGGGGGAAGATACGCAGTATTTT. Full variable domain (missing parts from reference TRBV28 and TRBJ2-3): DVKVTQSSRYLVKRTGEKVFLECVQDMDHENMFWYRQDPGLGLRLIYFSYDVKMKEKGDIPEGYSVSREKKERFSLILESASTNQTSMYLCASSRAGEDTQYFGPGTRLTVL.

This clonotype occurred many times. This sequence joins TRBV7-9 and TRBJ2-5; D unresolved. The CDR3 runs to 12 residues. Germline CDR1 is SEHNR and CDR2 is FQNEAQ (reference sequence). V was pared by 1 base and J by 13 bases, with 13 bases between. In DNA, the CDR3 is TGTGCCAGCAGCTTAGTATCGGGTCCCCGGTACTTC. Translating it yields CASSLVSGPRYF.

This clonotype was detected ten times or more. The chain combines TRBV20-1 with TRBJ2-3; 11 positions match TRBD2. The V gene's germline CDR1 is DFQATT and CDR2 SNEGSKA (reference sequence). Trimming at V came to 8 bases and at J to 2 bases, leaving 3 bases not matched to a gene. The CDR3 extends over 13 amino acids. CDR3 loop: CSLSGRDTDTQYF. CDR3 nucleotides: TGCAGTCTTAGCGGGAGGGACACAGATACGCAGTATTTT.

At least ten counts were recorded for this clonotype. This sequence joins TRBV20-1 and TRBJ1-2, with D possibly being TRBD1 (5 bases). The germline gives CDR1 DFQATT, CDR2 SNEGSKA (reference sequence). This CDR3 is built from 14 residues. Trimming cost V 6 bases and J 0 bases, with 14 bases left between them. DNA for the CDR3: TGCAGTGCAGGAGGGGACGCAGCTAACTATGGCTACACCTTC. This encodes CSAGGDAANYGYTF.

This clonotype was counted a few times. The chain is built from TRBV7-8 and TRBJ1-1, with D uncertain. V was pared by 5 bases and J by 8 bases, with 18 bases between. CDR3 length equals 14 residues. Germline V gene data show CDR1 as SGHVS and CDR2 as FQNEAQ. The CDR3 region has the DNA TGTGCCAGCAGCCTCCGGGTAGGTTGGGGAGAAGCTTTCTTT. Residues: CASSLRVGWGEAFF.

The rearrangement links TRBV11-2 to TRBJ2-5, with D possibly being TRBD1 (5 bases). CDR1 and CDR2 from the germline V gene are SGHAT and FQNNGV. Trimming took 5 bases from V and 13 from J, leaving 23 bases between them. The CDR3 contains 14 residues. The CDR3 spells CASSLSGSGRPVYF. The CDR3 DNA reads TGTGCCAGCAGCCTCAGTGGTTCAGGGCGCCCAGTGTACTTC. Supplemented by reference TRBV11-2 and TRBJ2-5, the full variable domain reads EAGVAQSPRYKIIEKRQSVAFWCNPISGHATLYWYQQILGQGPKLLIQFQNNGVVDDSQLPKDRFSAERLKGVDSTLKIQPAKLEDSAVYLCASSLSGSGRPVYFGPGTRLLVL.

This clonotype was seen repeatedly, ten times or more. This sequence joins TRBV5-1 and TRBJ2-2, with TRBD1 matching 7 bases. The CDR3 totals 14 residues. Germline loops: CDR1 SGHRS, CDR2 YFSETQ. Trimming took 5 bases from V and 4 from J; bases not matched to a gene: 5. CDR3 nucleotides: TGCGCCAGCAGTCCCGGGACAGTCACCGGGGAGCTGTTTTTT. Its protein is CASSPGTVTGELFF.